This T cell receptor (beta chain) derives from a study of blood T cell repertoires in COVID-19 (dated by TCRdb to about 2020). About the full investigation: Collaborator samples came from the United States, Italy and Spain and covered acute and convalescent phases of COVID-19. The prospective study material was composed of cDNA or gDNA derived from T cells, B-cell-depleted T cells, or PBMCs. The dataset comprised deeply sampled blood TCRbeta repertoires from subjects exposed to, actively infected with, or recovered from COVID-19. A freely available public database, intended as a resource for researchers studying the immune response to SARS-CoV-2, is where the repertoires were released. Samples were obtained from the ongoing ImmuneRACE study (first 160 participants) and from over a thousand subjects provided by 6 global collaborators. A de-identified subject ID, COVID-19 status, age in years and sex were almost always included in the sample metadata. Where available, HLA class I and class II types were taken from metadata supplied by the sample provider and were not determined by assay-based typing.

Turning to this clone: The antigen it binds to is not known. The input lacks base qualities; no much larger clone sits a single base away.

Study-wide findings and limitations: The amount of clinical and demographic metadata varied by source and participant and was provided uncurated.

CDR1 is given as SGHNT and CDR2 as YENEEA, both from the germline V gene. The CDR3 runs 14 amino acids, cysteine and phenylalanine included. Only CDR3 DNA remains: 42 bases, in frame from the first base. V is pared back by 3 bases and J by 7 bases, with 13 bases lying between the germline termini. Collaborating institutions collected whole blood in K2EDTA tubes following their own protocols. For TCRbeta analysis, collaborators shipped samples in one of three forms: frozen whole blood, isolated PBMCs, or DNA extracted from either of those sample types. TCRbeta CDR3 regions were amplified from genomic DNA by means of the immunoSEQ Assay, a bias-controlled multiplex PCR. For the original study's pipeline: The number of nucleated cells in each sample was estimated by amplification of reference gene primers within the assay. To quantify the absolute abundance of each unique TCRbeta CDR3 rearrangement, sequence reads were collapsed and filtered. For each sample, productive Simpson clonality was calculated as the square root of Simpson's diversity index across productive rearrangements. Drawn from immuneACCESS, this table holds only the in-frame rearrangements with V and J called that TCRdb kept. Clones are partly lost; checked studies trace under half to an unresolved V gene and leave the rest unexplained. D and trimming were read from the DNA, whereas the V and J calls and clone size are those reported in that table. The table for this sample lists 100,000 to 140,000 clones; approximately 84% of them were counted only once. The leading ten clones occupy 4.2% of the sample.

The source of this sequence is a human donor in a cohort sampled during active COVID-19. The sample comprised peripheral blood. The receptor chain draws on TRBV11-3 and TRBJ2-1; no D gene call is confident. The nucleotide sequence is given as TGTGCCAGCAGCTTCGACCATGGAGTAAATGAGCAGTTCTTC. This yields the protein CASSFDHGVNEQFF.